The clone carrying this T cell receptor (beta chain) was seen at least ten times. Its cognate antigen is unknown. General study points: The larger cohort examined one V-J beta rearrangement, not whole repertoires. In terms of TCR gene usage, tumor memory CD4+ T cells clustered together with blood and lymph node memory CD4+ cells, as well as with lymph node naive CD4+ cells.

Naive CD4+ cells had CD25+ Tregs removed. Semi-nested PCR with Nested Universal Primer A followed constant-region reverse priming of full-length variable regions. One entry per CDR3 protein results from TCRdb running MiXCR on the 5' RACE reads. The table lists under 35,000 distinct CDR3 sequences, approximately 30% of them singletons, with around 3.5% in the top ten. This clonotype was obtained from a female donor with breast cancer. The sequenced material came from naive CD4+ T cells sorted from a lymph node. Subset defined: naive CD4+ T cells, CD4+CD45RA+CD25-.

CDR3 loop: CASSQQSGTGELFF. The CDR3, as DNA: TGTGCCAGCAGCCAGCAGTCGGGAACCGGGGAGCTGTTTTTT. The V and J genes are TRBV7-3 and TRBJ2-2; tentatively, D is TRBD2 (5 bases). The V gene lost 5 bases and the J gene lost 5 bases, with 12 bases spanning the gap. The length of the CDR3 is 14 residues. CDR1 is SGHTA, CDR2 FQGTGA, per germline.